This section outlines one T cell receptor beta chain sequence together with its context. Antigen: not known. Time point defined: pretreatment peripheral blood. V lost 7 bases and J lost 3; bases outside the gene matches: 8. Germline lookup yields CDR1 SQVTM and CDR2 ANQGSEA. This CDR3 contains 14 residues. The sample originates from a study of PD-L1 blockade in urothelial cancer. Study background: Median blood clonality was roughly 0.072, with 86,000 or so unique TCRs.

TCRdb's copy holds only in-frame clones and misses some; the assay was immunoSEQ multiplex PCR. The sample consists of 49,000 or so clones, around 83% of them appearing once. Study-level points and caveats: The study found that durable-benefit patients expanded tumor-associated blood clones more at 3 weeks.

Specimen: PBMCs, collected around atezolizumab (anti-PD-L1) treatment. The chain carries TRBV29-1 and TRBJ2-1; 8 positions match TRBD2. This sequence was found in a man in his 60s with urothelial cancer. CDR3 DNA sequence: TGCAGCGCAGTAGCGGGATGGCACTACAATGAGCAGTTCTTC. It specifies CSAVAGWHYNEQFF.